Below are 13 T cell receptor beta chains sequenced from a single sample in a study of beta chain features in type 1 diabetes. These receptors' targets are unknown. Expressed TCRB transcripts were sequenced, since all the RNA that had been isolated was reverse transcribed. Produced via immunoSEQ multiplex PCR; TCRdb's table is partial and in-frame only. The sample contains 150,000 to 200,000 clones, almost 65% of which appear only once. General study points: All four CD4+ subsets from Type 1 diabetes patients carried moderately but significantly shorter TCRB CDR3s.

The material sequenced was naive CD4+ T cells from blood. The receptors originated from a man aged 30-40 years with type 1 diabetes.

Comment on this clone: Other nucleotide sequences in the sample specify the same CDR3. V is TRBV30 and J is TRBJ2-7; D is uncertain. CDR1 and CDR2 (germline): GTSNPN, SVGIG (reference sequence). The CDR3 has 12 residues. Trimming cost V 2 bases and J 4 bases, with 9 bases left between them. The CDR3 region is CAWSPGGYEQYF. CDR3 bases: TGTGCCTGGAGTCCCGGCGGATACGAGCAGTACTTC.

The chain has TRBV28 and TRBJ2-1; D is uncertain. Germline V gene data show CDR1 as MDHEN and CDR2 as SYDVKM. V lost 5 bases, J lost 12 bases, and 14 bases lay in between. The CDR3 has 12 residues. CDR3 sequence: CASSDVLARQFF. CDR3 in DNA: TGTGCCAGCAGTGACGTCTTAGCTAGGCAGTTCTTC.

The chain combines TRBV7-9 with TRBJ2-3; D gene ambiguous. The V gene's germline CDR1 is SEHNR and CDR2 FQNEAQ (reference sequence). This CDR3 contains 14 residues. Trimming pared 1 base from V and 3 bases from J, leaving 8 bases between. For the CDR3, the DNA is TGTGCCAGCAGCTTAGGCGTCCGAACAGATACGCAGTATTTT. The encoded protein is CASSLGVRTDTQYF.

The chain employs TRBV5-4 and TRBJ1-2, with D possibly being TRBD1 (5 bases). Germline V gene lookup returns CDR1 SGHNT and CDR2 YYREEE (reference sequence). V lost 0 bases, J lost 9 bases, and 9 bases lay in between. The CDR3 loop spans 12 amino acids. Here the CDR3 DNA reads TGTGCCAGCAGCTTGGCCGAGGGGAGCTACACCTTC. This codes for CASSLAEGSYTF.

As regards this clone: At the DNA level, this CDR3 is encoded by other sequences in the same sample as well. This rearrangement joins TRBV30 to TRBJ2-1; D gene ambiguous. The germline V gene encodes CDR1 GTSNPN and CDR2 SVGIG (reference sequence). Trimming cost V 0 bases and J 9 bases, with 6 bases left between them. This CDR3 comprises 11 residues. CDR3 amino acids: CAWSVGGEQFF. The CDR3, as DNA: TGTGCCTGGAGTGTCGGCGGTGAGCAGTTCTTC.

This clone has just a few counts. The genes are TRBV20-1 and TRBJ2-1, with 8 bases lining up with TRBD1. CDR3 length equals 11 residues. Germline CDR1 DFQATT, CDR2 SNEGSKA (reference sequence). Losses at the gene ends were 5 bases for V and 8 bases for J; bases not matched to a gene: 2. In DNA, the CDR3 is TGCAGTGCTCGGACAGGGCATGAGCAGTTCTTC. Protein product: CSARTGHEQFF.

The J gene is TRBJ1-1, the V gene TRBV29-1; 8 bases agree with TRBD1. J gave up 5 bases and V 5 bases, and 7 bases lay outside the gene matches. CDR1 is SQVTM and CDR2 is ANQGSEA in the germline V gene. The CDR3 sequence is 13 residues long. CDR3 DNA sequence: TGCAGCGTTCATGGACAGGGTGAAACTGAAGCTTTCTTT. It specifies CSVHGQGETEAFF.

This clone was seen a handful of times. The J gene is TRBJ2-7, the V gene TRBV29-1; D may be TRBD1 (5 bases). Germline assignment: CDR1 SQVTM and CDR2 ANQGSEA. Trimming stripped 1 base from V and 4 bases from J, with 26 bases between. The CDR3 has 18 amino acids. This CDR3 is CSVEALPRWGFRDYEQYF. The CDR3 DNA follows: TGCAGCGTTGAAGCGCTTCCCCGCTGGGGCTTCAGGGATTACGAGCAGTACTTC.

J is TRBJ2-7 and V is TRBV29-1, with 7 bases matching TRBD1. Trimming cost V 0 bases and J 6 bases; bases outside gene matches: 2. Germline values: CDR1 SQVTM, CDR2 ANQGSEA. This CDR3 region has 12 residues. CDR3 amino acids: CSVEDAGGEQYF. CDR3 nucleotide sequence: TGCAGCGTTGAAGATGCAGGGGGCGAGCAGTACTTC.

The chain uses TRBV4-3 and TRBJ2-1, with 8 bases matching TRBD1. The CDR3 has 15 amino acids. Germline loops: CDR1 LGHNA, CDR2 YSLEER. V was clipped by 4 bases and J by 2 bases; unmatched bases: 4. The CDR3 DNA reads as TGCGCCAGCAGCCGAGAGGACAGGGCCTACAATGAGCAGTTCTTC. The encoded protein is CASSREDRAYNEQFF.

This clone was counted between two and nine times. CDR3 sequence (DNA): TGTGCCAGCAGGCCCTCCGTCTTAGACAGTTCGAACACTGAAGCTTTCTTT. Its translation: CASRPSVLDSSNTEAFF. V and J are TRBV7-9 and TRBJ1-1, with D perhaps TRBD1 (5 bases). V was pared by 6 bases and J by 1 base, with 21 bases between. This CDR3 contains 17 residues. Germline assignment: CDR1 SEHNR and CDR2 FQNEAQ (reference sequence). The variable domain in full, completed from reference TRBV7-9 and TRBJ1-1, reads DTGVSQNPRHKITKRGQNVTFRCDPISEHNRLYWYRQTLGQGPEFLTYFQNEAQLEKSRLLSDRFSAERPKGSFSTLEIQRTEQGDSAMYLCASRPSVLDSSNTEAFFGQGTRLTVV.

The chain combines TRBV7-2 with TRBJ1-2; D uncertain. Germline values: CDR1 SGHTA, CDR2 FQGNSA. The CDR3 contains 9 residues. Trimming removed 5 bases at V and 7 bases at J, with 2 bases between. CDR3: CASSPGYTF. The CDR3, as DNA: TGTGCCAGCAGCCCTGGCTACACCTTC.

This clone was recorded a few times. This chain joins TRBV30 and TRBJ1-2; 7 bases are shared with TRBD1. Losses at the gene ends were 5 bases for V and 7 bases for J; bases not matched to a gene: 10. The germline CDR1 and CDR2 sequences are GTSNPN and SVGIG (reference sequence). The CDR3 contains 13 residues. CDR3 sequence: CAWADRQGRGYTF. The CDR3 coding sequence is TGTGCCTGGGCCGATCGACAGGGACGTGGCTACACCTTC.